Listed here are 22 T cell receptor beta chains from one sample, sequenced in a study of response to subunit inactivated influenza vaccine. Each CDR3 protein is one row after TCRdb ran MiXCR on the RT-PCR reads. In the table there are approximately 680,000 distinct CDR3 sequences, more than 15% of which are singletons. The sequenced sample was PBMCs from blood, obtained about 11 days after vaccination. Every receptor here comes from a man in his fifties who received an inactivated influenza vaccine.

The chain is built from TRBV7-2 and TRBJ2-5; D unclear. Germline assignment: CDR1 SGHTA and CDR2 FQGNSA. The ends were cut back, 1 base at V and 4 bases at J, with 7 bases in the middle. This CDR3 region has 13 residues. The CDR3 DNA follows: TGTGCCAGCAGCTTAGTAGCTTCAGAGACCCAGTACTTC. It encodes CASSLVASETQYF.

A few counts support this clonotype. This rearrangement joins TRBV18 to TRBJ1-5; D gene unclear. The CDR3 has 14 residues. V lost 5 bases and J 5 bases, leaving 13 bases between the germline ends. The germline CDR1 and CDR2 sequences are KGHSH and LQKENI. The CDR3 nucleotides read TGTGCCAGCTCAGCCGGATACGGCGATCAGCCCCAGCATTTT. This gives the protein CASSAGYGDQPQHF.

This clonotype was detected ten times or more. The chain recombines TRBV6-5 with TRBJ2-6; D uncertain. Between the trimmed V and J ends, which lost 0 bases and 3 bases, there was a span of 6 bases. Looked up from germline, CDR1 is MNHEY and CDR2 is SVGAGI. CDR3 length: 15 residues. The CDR3 protein is CASSYSKYGANVLTF. The CDR3 region has the DNA TGTGCCAGCAGTTACTCGAAATATGGGGCCAACGTCCTGACTTTC.

The V call is TRBV7-9, the J call TRBJ2-1; the match to TRBD1 covers 7 bases. V was clipped by 3 bases and J by 7 bases; unmatched bases: 6. Germline V gene data show CDR1 as SEHNR and CDR2 as FQNEAQ (reference sequence). The CDR3 totals 14 residues. This CDR3 reads CASSLTGYENEQFF. CDR3 in DNA: TGTGCCAGCAGCTTGACAGGGTATGAGAATGAGCAGTTCTTC. Full variable domain (missing parts from reference TRBV7-9 and TRBJ2-1): DTGVSQNPRHKITKRGQNVTFRCDPISEHNRLYWYRQTLGQGPEFLTYFQNEAQLEKSRLLSDRFSAERPKGSFSTLEIQRTEQGDSAMYLCASSLTGYENEQFFGPGTRLTVL.

This clonotype was recorded a few times. The chain uses TRBV23-1 and TRBJ2-7, with D tentatively TRBD1 (6 bases). TRBV23-1 is identified as an open reading frame with a role that is uncertain. V lost 4 bases, J lost 4 bases, and 23 bases lay in between. The CDR3 consists of 17 residues. The CDR3 here is CASSPSSPGQALYEQYF. CDR3 DNA: TGCGCCAGCAGTCCATCATCCCCGGGACAAGCCTTATACGAGCAGTACTTC.

The chain has TRBV11-2 and TRBJ2-2; 10 bases map to TRBD2. The CDR3 is 18 amino acids. The V and J ends lost 8 bases and 1 base, in that order; junction bases with no gene match: 13. Germline V gives CDR1 SGHAT, CDR2 FQNNGV. The CDR3 nucleotides are TGTGCCAGCGGCGGGCCGGCGACTAGCGGGCGGAACACCGGGGAGCTGTTTTTT. It specifies CASGGPATSGRNTGELFF.

This clonotype was counted many times. CDR3 region: CASSLDAGGSYNEQFF. The CDR3 region has the DNA TGCGCCAGCAGCTTGGATGCGGGAGGGTCCTACAATGAGCAGTTCTTC. This sequence joins TRBV5-1 and TRBJ2-1; 9 nucleotides line up with TRBD2. Trimming took 0 bases from V and 1 from J; bases not matched to a gene: 2. Germline values: CDR1 SGHRS, CDR2 YFSETQ. The CDR3 has 16 amino acids. The complete variable domain, with remaining parts taken from reference TRBV5-1 and TRBJ2-1, reads KAGVTQTPRYLIKTRGQQVTLSCSPISGHRSVSWYQQTPGQGLQFLFEYFSETQRNKGNFPGRFSGRQFSNSRSEMNVSTLELGDSALYLCASSLDAGGSYNEQFFGPGTRLTVL.

The table lists this clonotype with many counts. The rearrangement uses TRBV29-1 and TRBJ2-3, with TRBD2 matching over 16 bases. The CDR3 runs 15 residues. V lost 7 bases, J lost 2 bases, and 3 bases stayed unmatched. Germline loops: CDR1 SQVTM, CDR2 ANQGSEA. CDR3 residues: CSGGTSGGATDTQYF. The CDR3 DNA reads as TGCAGCGGCGGGACTAGCGGGGGGGCCACAGATACGCAGTATTTT.

This clonotype turned up a few times. V gene TRBV12-3 or TRBV12-4 combines with J gene TRBJ2-5; possibly TRBD2 for D (6 bases). The V gene lost 8 bases and the J gene lost 0 bases, with 16 bases spanning the gap. The CDR3 totals 15 residues. The DNA of the CDR3 is TGTGCCAGCTCTCGTCCGGGGGTGGACCAAGAGACCCAGTACTTC. This translates into CASSRPGVDQETQYF.

There are a few counts of this clonotype. This rearrangement joins TRBV12-3 or TRBV12-4 to TRBJ2-1, with 7 bases matching TRBD2. V shed 5 bases and J 4 bases; nucleotides not matched to a gene: 5. CDR3 length: 14 amino acids. CDR3 in amino acids: CASSTAGTYNEQFF. Here the CDR3 DNA reads TGTGCCAGCAGTACAGCGGGAACGTACAATGAGCAGTTCTTC.

This clonotype showed up many times. V gene TRBV18 combines with J gene TRBJ2-1, with 14 bases identical to TRBD2. The V gene end was trimmed by 3 bases and the J gene end by 6 bases; junction bases not matched to a gene: 13. Germline V gene sequence: CDR1 KGHSH, CDR2 LQKENI. This CDR3 comprises 19 residues. CDR3 region: CASSPPTTSGRANFNEQFF. In DNA form, the CDR3 reads TGTGCCAGCTCACCCCCGACGACTAGCGGGAGGGCCAATTTCAATGAGCAGTTCTTC.

The chain recombines TRBV24-1 with TRBJ2-3; 8 bases map to TRBD2. After removal of 1 base from V and 4 bases from J, the junction contained 3 bases not matched to a gene. In germline, CDR1 is KGHDR, CDR2 SFDVKD. This CDR3 has 15 amino acids. CDR3: CATSDLAGEADTQYF. CDR3 bases: TGTGCCACCAGTGATTTAGCGGGGGAGGCAGATACGCAGTATTTT.

This clonotype has just a few counts. This chain links TRBV2 with TRBJ1-1; D gene unclear. Deletions cut 7 bases from V and 1 base from J, with 10 bases between. Germline CDR1 is SNHLY and CDR2 is FYNNEI. There are 13 residues in the CDR3. This CDR3 is CASIGGRNTEAFF. The DNA of the CDR3 is TGTGCCAGCATCGGAGGCAGGAACACTGAAGCTTTCTTT.

In its sample, this clonotype was seen a few times. V and J are TRBV4-3 and TRBJ2-1; TRBD1 is a possible D gene (6 bases). Germline V gives CDR1 LGHNA, CDR2 YSLEER. Trimming stripped 0 bases from V and 0 bases from J, with 12 bases between. The CDR3 totals 17 residues. CDR3 coding DNA: TGCGCCAGCAGCCAAGAGGTGGGGGCCAGCTCCTACAATGAGCAGTTCTTC. Translated: CASSQEVGASSYNEQFF.

This clonotype was detected only a few times. The chain recombines TRBV5-1 with TRBJ2-3; D gene uncertain. Trimming took off 1 base at V and 2 bases at J, with 11 bases between the two ends. Germline-derived CDR1 and CDR2 are SGHRS and YFSETQ. There are 15 residues in the CDR3. DNA for the CDR3: TGCGCCAGCAGCTTGCGGAGCTTATCCACAGATACGCAGTATTTT. It translates to CASSLRSLSTDTQYF.

The J gene is TRBJ2-3, the V gene TRBV29-1; 11 nucleotides agree with TRBD2. This CDR3 is 13 amino acids long. Unmatched junction bases numbered 4, after V lost 8 bases and J lost 3 bases. Germline V gene data show CDR1 as SQVTM and CDR2 as ANQGSEA. CDR3 in amino acids: CSFLAGGTDTQYF. Written as DNA, the CDR3 is TGCAGCTTTTTAGCGGGAGGGACAGATACGCAGTATTTT.

This clonotype was seen only a few times. V usage is TRBV3-1 and J usage is TRBJ2-7, with TRBD1 as a possible D gene (6 bases). CDR3 length: 16 amino acids. Germline V gene data show CDR1 as LGHDT and CDR2 as YNNKEL (reference sequence). V lost 0 bases and J 1 base, leaving 13 bases between the germline ends. DNA of the CDR3: TGTGCCAGCAGCCAAGAGGGATGGCAGGGGTCCTACGAGCAGTACTTC. This encodes CASSQEGWQGSYEQYF.

This clonotype was detected ten times or more. V and J are TRBV5-1 and TRBJ2-5, with D possibly being TRBD1 (6 bases). This CDR3 region has 14 residues. V shed 4 bases and J shed 2 bases, with 12 bases lying between them. Per the germline V gene, CDR1 is SGHRS and CDR2 is YFSETQ. In nucleotides, the CDR3 is TGCGCCAGCAGCCTCGGACAGTTTCAAGAGACCCAGTACTTC. Its protein is CASSLGQFQETQYF.

The chain carries TRBV29-1 and TRBJ2-1; 12 bases are a match to TRBD2. Germline V gene lookup returns CDR1 SQVTM and CDR2 ANQGSEA. The junction had 2 bases not matched to a gene; V was cut back by 3 bases and J by 8 bases. CDR3 size: 13 residues. CDR3 amino acids: CSVDLAGGHEQFF. The CDR3 DNA is TGCAGCGTTGACCTAGCGGGGGGGCATGAGCAGTTCTTC.

The sample holds many counts of this clonotype. CDR3 in amino acids: CSATTETRTDTQYF. Here the CDR3 DNA reads TGCAGTGCTACGACAGAGACACGCACAGATACGCAGTATTTT. The rearrangement joins TRBV20-1 to TRBJ2-3; D might be TRBD1 (5 bases). V was shortened by 4 bases and J by 1 base, with 12 bases between the two germline ends. Germline V gene sequence: CDR1 DFQATT, CDR2 SNEGSKA (reference sequence). The CDR3 runs to 14 residues.

The genes are TRBV28 and TRBJ1-2, with no clear D. CDR3 length equals 14 residues. Germline V gives CDR1 MDHEN, CDR2 SYDVKM. The ends were cut back, 1 base at V and 3 bases at J, with 9 bases in the middle. CDR3 amino acids: CASSLSGQDYGYTF. CDR3 nucleotides: TGTGCCAGCAGTTTATCAGGCCAGGACTATGGCTACACCTTC.

The CDR3 here is CASSQDSSGSYVGELFF. The DNA of the CDR3 is TGTGCCAGCAGCCAAGATTCATCGGGGTCCTATGTCGGGGAGCTGTTTTTT. The chain couples TRBV4-2 to TRBJ2-2; D perhaps matches TRBD2 (5 bases). CDR1 is LGHNA and CDR2 is YNFKEQ in the germline V gene. Trimming removed 0 bases at V and 7 bases at J, with 18 bases between. The CDR3 spans 17 residues.